This paragraph covers one TCR beta chain sequence. What it binds is unknown. This specimen comes from a study of cytomegalovirus exposure and HLA in healthy donors. Regarding the study as a whole: Rarity characterized most TCR sequences, yet some public TCRs appeared in many donors. A later analysis showed TCR association rates differing by HLA locus, peaking at DRB1 and lowest at HLA-C.

The donors comprised healthy bone marrow donors. Use of 60 Vbeta and 13 Jbeta primers characterized the PCR. Authors' methods: Tens of millions of unique TCR beta chains, 9 million to 14 million shared, were counted in a later analysis. Data came from immunoSEQ multiplex PCR; TCRdb stores just in-frame clones and leaves some out. The D gene and trimming were derived from the DNA, and the V and J assignments and clone size from that table. The sample carries around 120,000 clones, roughly two thirds recorded once. The CDR3 consists of 15 residues. J gave up 3 bases and V 4 bases, and 7 bases lay outside the gene matches. Germline V gene lookup returns CDR1 SGDLS and CDR2 YYNGEE.

This clonotype was sampled from a man aged 30 to 45 in good health and CMV-seropositive. Material: PBMCs. The chain has TRBV9 and TRBJ2-3; 8 bases are a match to TRBD1. CDR3 region: CASSPQTGETDTQYF. CDR3 DNA: TGTGCCAGCAGCCCCCAGACAGGGGAAACAGATACGCAGTATTTT. The entire variable domain, with the rest obtained from reference TRBV9 and TRBJ2-3, is as follows: DSGVTQTPKHLITATGQRVTLRCSPRSGDLSVYWYQQSLDQGLQFLIQYYNGEERAKGNILERFSAQQFPDLHSELNLSSLELGDSALYFCASSPQTGETDTQYFGPGTRLTVL.